This T cell receptor beta chain was profiled in a study of T cell responses to AZD1222 COVID-19 vaccine. Whole-study context: Researchers grouped second doses given at about 4 or about 12 weeks into one pool. Study-level points and caveats: Vaccine-associated CD4 TCRs ranged over spike, dominating at 160-218 and 743-854. Donors, mostly white British, included more females; clonal diversity was possibly underestimated.

The CDR3 contains 14 residues. The V and J ends lost 2 bases and 7 bases respectively, with 9 bases between them. CDR1 and CDR2 from the germline V gene are SEHNR and FQNEAQ (reference sequence). In the case of this clone: The antigen remains unidentified.

Clones were sequenced by immunoSEQ multiplex PCR, and TCRdb holds only the in-frame ones, with some missing. The table records approximately 260,000 clones, more than 85% of them present only once. This chain links TRBV7-9 with TRBJ1-6; D is perhaps TRBD1 (5 bases). The starting material was peripheral blood, obtained on day 0 of AZD1222 vaccination. This TCR came from an adult in good health. The CDR3 nucleotides read TGTGCCAGCAGCTTAACAGGTTCAAATTCACCCCTCCACTTT. It yields the protein CASSLTGSNSPLHF.